This T cell receptor (beta chain) appears in the sequencing data of a study of early T cells in non-severe SARS-CoV-2 infection. Study as a whole: The study sequenced bulk RNA from unsorted whole blood, with chains unpaired. General study findings and limits: The matching step, a VDJdb search, favored anti-spike CD8 responses and missed private and CD4 specificities.

This clonotype was seen repeatedly, ten times or more. Its antigen is currently unknown. Individual cDNA molecules received unique molecular identifiers. TCRdb ran MiXCR on the 5' RACE reads and lists one entry per CDR3 protein. Of tens of thousands of distinct CDR3 sequences detected, roughly 6.8% appear once; the ten largest clones hold roughly a quarter. In germline, CDR1 is SGHTA, CDR2 FQGNSA. The CDR3 is made up of 14 amino acids. Trimming removed 6 bases at V and 4 bases at J, with 13 bases between. This TCR was sampled from an adult who was a healthcare worker with PCR-confirmed SARS-CoV-2 infection or an uninfected control (not recorded which). The sample consisted of whole blood, taken at baseline. This chain joins TRBV7-2 and TRBJ2-1; D gene unclear. CDR3 in amino acids: CASRATNTYNEQFF. CDR3 DNA sequence: TGTGCCAGCAGAGCCACTAATACTTACAATGAGCAGTTCTTC.